These 20 T cell receptor beta chains originate from one sample sequenced in a study of breast tumors, draining lymph nodes, adjacent tissues. TCRdb re-derived calls from the multiplex PCR reads in MiXCR, one entry per CDR3 protein. The table records about 66,000 distinct CDR3 sequences, 40% to 55% of them present only once. The sequenced sample consisted of breast tumor tissue. The receptors here all came from a female donor with breast cancer. Some clones in this sample may be carry-over from other donors' samples.

This chain uses TRBV7-7 with TRBJ1-1; D ambiguous. There are 13 residues in the CDR3. Germline values: CDR1 SSHAT, CDR2 FNYEAQ (reference sequence). The CDR3 reads CASQLGSGTEAFF. The CDR3 DNA is TGTGCTAGCCAATTGGGGTCGGGCACTGAAGCTTTCTTT.

This sequence joins TRBV5-8 and TRBJ1-2, with 10 bases matching TRBD1. The germline V gene has CDR1 SGHTS and CDR2 YDEGEE. With V trimmed by 3 bases and J by 8 bases, 1 base remained unmatched. The CDR3 totals 12 residues. The DNA for the CDR3 is TGTGCCAGCAGCTCGACAGGGGGCGGCTACACCTTC. Translated, it gives CASSSTGGGYTF. Supplemented by reference TRBV5-8 and TRBJ1-2, the full variable domain reads EAGVTQSPTHLIKTRGQQATLRCSPISGHTSVYWYQQALGLGLQFLLWYDEGEERNRGNFPPRFSGRQFPNYSSELNVNALELEDSALYLCASSSTGGGYTFGSGTRLTVV.

This clonotype was found many times. The chain is built from TRBV7-3 and TRBJ2-1; the D gene is possibly TRBD2 (5 bases). The CDR3 loop spans 15 amino acids. Germline CDR1 and CDR2: SGHTA and FQGTGA. V lost 5 bases to trimming and J lost 5 bases, with 16 bases between them. CDR3 sequence reads: CASSVDSSFNNEQFF. The CDR3 nucleotides are TGTGCCAGCAGCGTGGACTCCTCGTTCAACAATGAGCAGTTCTTC.

This sequence joins TRBV29-1 and TRBJ1-2, with TRBD1 matching 8 bases. CDR3 length: 14 amino acids. In germline, CDR1 is SQVTM, CDR2 ANQGSEA. The CDR3 DNA reads TGCCAGCTCACCTCGGACAGGGTGGAGGACGGCTACACCTTC. It translates to CQLTSDRVEDGYTF.

This clonotype showed up many times. This chain links TRBV5-1 with TRBJ1-3, with D hard to call. With 4 bases removed from V and 6 bases from J, the gap between germline ends came to 8 bases. This CDR3 has 12 residues. Germline assignment: CDR1 SGHRS and CDR2 YFSETQ. In DNA, the CDR3 is TGCGCCAGCAGCCAGGACCAAAACACCATATATTTT. Protein sequence: CASSQDQNTIYF.

The chain has TRBV29-1 and TRBJ2-7; tentatively, D is TRBD2 (5 bases). Trimming left V 7 bases short and J 3 bases short, with 16 bases between. The germline gives CDR1 SQVTM, CDR2 ANQGSEA. The CDR3 covers 13 residues. CDR3 region: CSAYGLISYEQYF. The DNA of the CDR3 is TGCAGCGCTTACGGACTCATAAGCTACGAGCAGTACTTC.

This chain joins TRBV24-1 and TRBJ2-2; 15 bases align to TRBD2. CDR1 and CDR2 (germline): KGHDR, SFDVKD. The V gene end was trimmed by 4 bases and the J gene end by 5 bases; junction bases not matched to a gene: 7. The CDR3 has 18 amino acids. The CDR3: CATSDIRTSGRGTGELFF. The CDR3 DNA is TGTGCCACCAGTGACATTAGGACTAGCGGGAGGGGGACCGGGGAGCTGTTTTTT.

This clonotype was counted at least ten times. This rearrangement joins TRBV7-6 to TRBJ2-1, with D perhaps TRBD2 (6 bases). Germline values: CDR1 SGHVS, CDR2 FNYEAQ. Trimming shortened V by 6 bases and J by 8 bases, and 26 bases separated the two germline ends. The CDR3 consists of 17 residues. DNA for the CDR3: TGTGCCAGCAGGTCCCAGGCCGGGGGAGCCGCCCGCGATGAGCAGTTCTTC. It translates to CASRSQAGGAARDEQFF.

This clonotype was recorded many times. The gene calls are TRBV10-3 and TRBJ2-1; 8 bases match TRBD2. The germline gives CDR1 ENHRY, CDR2 SYGVKD. V shed 5 bases and J 2 bases; nucleotides not matched to a gene: 5. The CDR3 loop spans 15 amino acids. This chain's CDR3 is CAISPLAGTYNEQFF. CDR3 sequence (DNA): TGTGCCATCAGTCCCTTAGCGGGGACCTACAATGAGCAGTTCTTC.

Comment on this clonotype: Sequence at one end of the junction differs from germline and may be a read error. V usage is TRBV5-1 and J usage is TRBJ2-5, with D possibly being TRBD1 or TRBD2 (5 bases each). The V gene's germline CDR1 is SGHRS and CDR2 YFSETQ. The CDR3 has 14 residues. The CDR3 here is CASSLSGTQETLYF. The DNA of the CDR3 is TGCGCCAGCAGCTTGTCGGGGACCCAAGAGACCCTGTACTTC.

The chain couples TRBV20-1 to TRBJ2-5; 8 nucleotides line up with TRBD1. This CDR3 has 13 residues. The germline CDR1 and CDR2 sequences are DFQATT and SNEGSKA (reference sequence). CDR3 DNA sequence: TGCAGAGCAAGAACGACAGGGGAGGAGACCCAGTACTTC. Translated, it gives CRARTTGEETQYF.

The rearrangement joins TRBV30 to TRBJ1-1; D call uncertain. V gave up 5 bases and J gave up 0 bases, with 13 bases separating them. CDR1 is GTSNPN, CDR2 SVGIG, per germline (reference sequence). CDR3 length: 14 residues. CDR3 nucleotides: TGTGCCTGGGTGGAGGTCACCCTGAACACTGAAGCTTTCTTT. Its protein product is CAWVEVTLNTEAFF.

This clonotype was seen a single time. This chain connects TRBV6-4 to TRBJ1-4; 9 bases agree with TRBD1. V trimming: 7 bases; J trimming: 8 bases; junction bases outside the gene matches: 5. The CDR3 loop spans 13 amino acids. Germline loops: CDR1 MRHNA, CDR2 SNTAGT. CDR3: CASTRGTGEKLFF. In DNA form, the CDR3 reads TGTGCCAGCACCAGGGGGACAGGGGAAAAACTGTTTTTT.

This clonotype occurred many times. V usage is TRBV24-1 and J usage is TRBJ2-3, with unresolved D. The germline V and J ends were trimmed by 5 bases and 0 bases, with 8 bases remaining between them. Germline V gene sequence: CDR1 KGHDR, CDR2 SFDVKD. The CDR3 has 14 residues. The CDR3: CATSAAASTDTQYF. For the CDR3, the DNA is TGTGCCACCAGTGCGGCAGCTAGCACAGATACGCAGTATTTT.

The rearrangement uses TRBV5-1 and TRBJ1-4, with a weak D call TRBD1 (5 bases). This CDR3 contains 16 residues. Looked up from germline, CDR1 is SGHRS and CDR2 is YFSETQ. The germline V and J ends were trimmed by 3 bases and 5 bases, with 17 bases remaining between them. The CDR3 DNA is TGCGCCAGCAGCTCGGGACCCAGCTCCTACAATGAAAAACTGTTTTTT. Its protein is CASSSGPSSYNEKLFF.

This chain links TRBV12-5 with TRBJ1-6; D unresolved. This CDR3 has 15 amino acids. Germline V lookup: CDR1 LGHNT, CDR2 FRNRAP. The CDR3 nucleotides are TGTGCCAGCAGTTTATTGGTGGGGAGCCGATCACCCCTCCACTTT. This gives the protein CASSLLVGSRSPLHF.

A note on this clonotype: The junction departs from the called germline gene at one end, perhaps through a read error. The CDR3 is CASSPSYQGAISGPNVLTF. The CDR3 DNA reads TGTGCCAGCAGCCCGAGTTATCAGGGCGCTATTTCTGGGCCCAACGTCCTGACTTTC. The genes are TRBV7-6 and TRBJ2-6; TRBD1 is a possible D gene (5 bases). There are 19 residues in the CDR3. Germline V gene data show CDR1 as SGHVS and CDR2 as FNYEAQ.

This chain uses TRBV12-5 with TRBJ2-7; D perhaps matches TRBD2 (5 bases). Germline V CDR1 and CDR2: LGHNT, FRNRAP. This CDR3 region has 12 residues. Between the trimmed V and J ends, which lost 3 bases and 6 bases, there was a span of 9 bases. CDR3 sequence: CASGLLGSEQYF. The CDR3 nucleotides are TGTGCTAGTGGTTTATTGGGGAGCGAGCAGTACTTC.

This clonotype was found many times. This chain connects TRBV27 to TRBJ2-7, with D uncertain. Looked up from germline, CDR1 is MNHEY and CDR2 is SMNVEV (reference sequence). V was shortened by 6 bases and J by 2 bases, with 17 bases between the two germline ends. CDR3 length: 15 amino acids. This chain's CDR3 is CASRIRPAPAYEQYF. The CDR3 DNA is TGTGCCAGCAGAATACGACCCGCGCCAGCCTACGAGCAGTACTTC.

There are many counts of this clonotype. This chain joins TRBV2 and TRBJ2-7, with D unclear. V was cut by 4 bases and J by 3 bases, with 7 bases left in between. The CDR3 spans 12 residues. Germline V gene lookup returns CDR1 SNHLY and CDR2 FYNNEI. This chain's CDR3 is CASSGPYYEQYF. Here the CDR3 DNA reads TGTGCCAGCAGTGGACCGTACTACGAGCAGTACTTC.